The clone carrying this T cell receptor beta chain has only a few counts. As yet, its antigen is unknown. This sample stems from a study of T cells in Graves' hyperthyroidism and ophthalmopathy. Amplified TCR beta CDR3 regions came from RNA transcripts. TCR CDR3 regions were first amplified by RT-PCR with HTBI primers. MiXCR, applied by TCRdb to the multiplex PCR reads, yields one record per CDR3 protein. The sample shows approximately 400,000 distinct CDR3 sequences, about a sixth of them seen only once. The study, taken as a whole, reports: In the analysis, a 13 V-J model separated ophthalmopathy from stable hyperthyroidism. Within blood appeared most thyroid clonotypes that had expanded above 0.001.

The V gene end was trimmed by 3 bases and the J gene end by 5 bases; junction bases not matched to a gene: 9. The length of the CDR3 is 16 residues. J is TRBJ2-2 and V is TRBV12-3 or TRBV12-4; 7 bases fit TRBD1. This sequence was found in a woman aged 18-29 years with Graves' hyperthyroidism. The sequencing sample was made of blood. The CDR3: CASSFGTGQITGELFF. The CDR3 DNA follows: TGTGCCAGCAGTTTTGGCACGGGACAGATTACCGGGGAGCTGTTTTTT.